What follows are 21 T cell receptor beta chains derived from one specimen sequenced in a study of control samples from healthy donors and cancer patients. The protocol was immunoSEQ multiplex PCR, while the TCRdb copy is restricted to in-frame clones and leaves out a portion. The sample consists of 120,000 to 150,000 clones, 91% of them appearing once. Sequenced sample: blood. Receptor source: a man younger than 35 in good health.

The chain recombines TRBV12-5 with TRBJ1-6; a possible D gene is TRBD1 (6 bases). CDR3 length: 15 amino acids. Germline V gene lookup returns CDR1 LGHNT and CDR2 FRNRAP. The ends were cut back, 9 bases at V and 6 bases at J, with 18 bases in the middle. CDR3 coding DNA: TGTGCTAGCCAGAAGAACAGGGATCTTAATTCACCCCTCCACTTT. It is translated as CASQKNRDLNSPLHF.

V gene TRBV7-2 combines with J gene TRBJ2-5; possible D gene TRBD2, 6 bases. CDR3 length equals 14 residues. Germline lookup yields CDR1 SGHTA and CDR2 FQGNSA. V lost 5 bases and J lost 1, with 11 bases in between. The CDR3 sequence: CASSRRDFQETQYF. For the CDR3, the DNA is TGTGCCAGCAGCCGCCGGGACTTCCAAGAGACCCAGTACTTC.

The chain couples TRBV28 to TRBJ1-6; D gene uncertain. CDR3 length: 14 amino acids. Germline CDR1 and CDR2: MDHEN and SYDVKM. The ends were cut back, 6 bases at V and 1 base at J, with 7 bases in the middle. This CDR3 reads CASSRLSYNSPLHF. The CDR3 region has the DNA TGTGCCAGCAGCCGACTTTCCTATAATTCACCCCTCCACTTT.

In nucleotides, the CDR3 is TGTGCCACCAGCAGCATACTTGACACAGATACGCAGTATTTT. It yields the protein CATSSILDTDTQYF. The rearrangement links TRBV15 to TRBJ2-3, with D unclear. Trimming cost V 3 bases and J 2 bases, with 9 bases left between them. This CDR3 region has 14 residues. Per the germline V gene, CDR1 is LNHNV and CDR2 is YYDKDF (reference sequence).

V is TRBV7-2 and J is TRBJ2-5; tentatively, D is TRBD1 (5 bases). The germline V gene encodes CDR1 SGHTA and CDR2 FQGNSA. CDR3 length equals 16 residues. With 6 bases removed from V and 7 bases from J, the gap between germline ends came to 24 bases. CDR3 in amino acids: CASSGVEGAGSMTQYF. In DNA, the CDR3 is TGTGCCAGCAGTGGGGTTGAAGGGGCCGGGTCTATGACCCAGTACTTC.

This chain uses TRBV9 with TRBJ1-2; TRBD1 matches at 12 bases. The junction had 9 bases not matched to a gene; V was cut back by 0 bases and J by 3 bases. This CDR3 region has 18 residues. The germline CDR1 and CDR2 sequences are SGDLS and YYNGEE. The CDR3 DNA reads TGTGCCAGCAGCGTAGAGGGGACAGGGGGCTACGGGGACTATGGCTACACCTTC. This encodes CASSVEGTGGYGDYGYTF.

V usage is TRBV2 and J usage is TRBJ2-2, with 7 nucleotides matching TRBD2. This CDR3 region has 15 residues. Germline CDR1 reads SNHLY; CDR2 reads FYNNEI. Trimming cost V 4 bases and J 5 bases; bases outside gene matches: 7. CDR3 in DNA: TGTGCCAGCAGTGTACTAGCGTCGACAACCGGGGAGCTGTTTTTT. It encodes CASSVLASTTGELFF.

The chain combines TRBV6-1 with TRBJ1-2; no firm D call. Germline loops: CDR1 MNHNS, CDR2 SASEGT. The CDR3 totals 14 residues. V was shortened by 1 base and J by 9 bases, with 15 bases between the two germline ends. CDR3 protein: CASSEGVPEYSYTF. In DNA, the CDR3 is TGTGCCAGCAGTGAAGGAGTCCCCGAGTATAGCTACACCTTC.

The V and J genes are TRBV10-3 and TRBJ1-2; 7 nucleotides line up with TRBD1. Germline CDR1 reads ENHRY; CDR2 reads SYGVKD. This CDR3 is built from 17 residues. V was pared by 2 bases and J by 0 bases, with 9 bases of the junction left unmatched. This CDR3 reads CAISEAPGTAPNYGYTF. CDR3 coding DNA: TGTGCCATCAGTGAGGCCCCCGGGACAGCGCCTAACTATGGCTACACCTTC.

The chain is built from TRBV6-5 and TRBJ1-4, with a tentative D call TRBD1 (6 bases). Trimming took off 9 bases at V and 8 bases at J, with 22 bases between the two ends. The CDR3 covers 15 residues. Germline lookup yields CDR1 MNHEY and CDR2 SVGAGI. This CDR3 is CASRSTRGVAEKLFF. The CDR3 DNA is TGTGCCAGTAGATCAACCAGGGGCGTAGCAGAAAAACTGTTTTTT.

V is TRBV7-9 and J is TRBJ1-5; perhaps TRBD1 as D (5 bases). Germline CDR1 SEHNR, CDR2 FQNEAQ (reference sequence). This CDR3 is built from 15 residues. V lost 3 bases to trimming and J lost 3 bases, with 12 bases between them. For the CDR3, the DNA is TGTGCCAGCAGCTTCGGGGGATCAGACAATCAGCCCCAGCATTTT. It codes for CASSFGGSDNQPQHF.

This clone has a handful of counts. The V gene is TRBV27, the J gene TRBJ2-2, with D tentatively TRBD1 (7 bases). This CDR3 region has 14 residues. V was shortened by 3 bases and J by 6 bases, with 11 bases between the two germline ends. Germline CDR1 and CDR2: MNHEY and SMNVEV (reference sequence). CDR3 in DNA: TGTGCCAGCAGTTTTCGCGGGACAGCCGGGGAGCTGTTTTTT. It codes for CASSFRGTAGELFF.

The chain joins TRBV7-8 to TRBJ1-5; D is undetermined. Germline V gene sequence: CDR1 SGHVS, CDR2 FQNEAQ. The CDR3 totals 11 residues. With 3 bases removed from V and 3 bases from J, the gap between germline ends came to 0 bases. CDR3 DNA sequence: TGTGCCAGCAGCTTCAATCAGCCCCAGCATTTT. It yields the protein CASSFNQPQHF.

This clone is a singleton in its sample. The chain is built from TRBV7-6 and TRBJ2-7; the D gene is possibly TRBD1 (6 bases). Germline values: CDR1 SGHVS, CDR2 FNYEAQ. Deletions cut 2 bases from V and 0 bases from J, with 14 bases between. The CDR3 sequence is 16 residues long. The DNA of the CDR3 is TGTGCCAGCAGCTTATTCGCCCAGGGGACCTCCTACGAGCAGTACTTC. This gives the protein CASSLFAQGTSYEQYF.

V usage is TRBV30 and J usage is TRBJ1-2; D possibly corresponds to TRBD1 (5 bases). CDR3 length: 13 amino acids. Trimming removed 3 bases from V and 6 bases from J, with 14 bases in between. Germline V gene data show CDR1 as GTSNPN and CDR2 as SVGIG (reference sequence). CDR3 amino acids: CAWRALGTDGYTF. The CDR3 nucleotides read TGTGCCTGGAGAGCCCTTGGGACGGATGGCTACACCTTC.

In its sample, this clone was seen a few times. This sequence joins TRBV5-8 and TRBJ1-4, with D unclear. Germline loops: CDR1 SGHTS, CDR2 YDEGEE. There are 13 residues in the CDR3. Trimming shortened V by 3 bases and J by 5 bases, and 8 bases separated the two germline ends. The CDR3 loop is CASSSPFNEKLFF. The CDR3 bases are TGTGCCAGCAGCTCCCCATTCAATGAAAAACTGTTTTTT.

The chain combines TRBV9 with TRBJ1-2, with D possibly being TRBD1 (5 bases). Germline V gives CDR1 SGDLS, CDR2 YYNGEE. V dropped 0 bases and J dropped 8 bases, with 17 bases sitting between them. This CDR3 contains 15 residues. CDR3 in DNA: TGTGCCAGCAGCGTAGCTGCGTCGGGGGGATTCGGCTACACCTTC. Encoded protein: CASSVAASGGFGYTF.

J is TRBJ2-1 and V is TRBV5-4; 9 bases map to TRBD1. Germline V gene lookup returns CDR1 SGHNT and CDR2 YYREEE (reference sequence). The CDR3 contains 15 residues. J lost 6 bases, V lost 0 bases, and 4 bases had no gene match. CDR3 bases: TGTGCCAGCAGCTTGGAAGGACAGGGGCGCAATGAGCAGTTCTTC. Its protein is CASSLEGQGRNEQFF.

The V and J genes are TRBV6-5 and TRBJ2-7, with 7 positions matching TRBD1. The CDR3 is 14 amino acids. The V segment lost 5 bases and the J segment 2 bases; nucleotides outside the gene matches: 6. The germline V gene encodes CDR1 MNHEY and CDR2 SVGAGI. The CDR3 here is CASSTTGVAYEQYF. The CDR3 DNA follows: TGTGCCAGCAGTACTACAGGGGTGGCCTACGAGCAGTACTTC.

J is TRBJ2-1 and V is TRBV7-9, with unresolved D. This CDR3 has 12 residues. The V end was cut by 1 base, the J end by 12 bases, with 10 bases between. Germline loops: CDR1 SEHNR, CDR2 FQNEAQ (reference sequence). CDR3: CASSLDSGSQFF. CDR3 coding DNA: TGTGCCAGCAGCTTAGACAGTGGATCGCAGTTCTTC.

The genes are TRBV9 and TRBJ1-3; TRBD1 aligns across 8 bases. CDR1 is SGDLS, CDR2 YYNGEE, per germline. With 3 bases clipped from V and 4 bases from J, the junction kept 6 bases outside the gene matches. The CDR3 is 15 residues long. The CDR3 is CASSAGQGGGNTIYF. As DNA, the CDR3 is TGTGCCAGCAGCGCAGGACAGGGTGGGGGAAACACCATATATTTT.